The rows below give T cell receptor beta chains drawn from one sample of a study of shared clonotypes between healthy human individuals. The method was immunoSEQ multiplex PCR; TCRdb's version includes in-frame clones alone and lacks a portion of them. The sample lists hundreds of thousands of clones, approximately 97% occurring once. The sample consisted of naive CD4+ T cells sorted from blood. The receptor source for this set is a woman in her twenties or thirties in good health. The conserved cysteine and the conserved F or W are not part of the CDR3 here. The order of the fields is V gene, CDR3 length, clone size, CDR3 protein. Rows give clone size only sometimes, using once, few, many, or a class for an expanded clone.

v_call: TRBV15
cdr3_length: 15
clone_size: .
cdr3_aa: ATSREFWEEDGNTIY

v_call: TRBV30
cdr3_length: 11
clone_size: .
cdr3_aa: AWKLGGGQTQY

v_call: TRBV6-1
cdr3_length: 8
clone_size: .
cdr3_aa: ASSENEQY

v_call: TRBV4-1
cdr3_length: 16
clone_size: once
cdr3_aa: ASSQEPPGTEANYGYT

v_call: TRBV7-9
cdr3_length: 15
clone_size: .
cdr3_aa: ASSLYRVSGSTDTQY

v_call: TRBV28
cdr3_length: 13
clone_size: .
cdr3_aa: ASSLSGNHADEQF

v_call: TRBV2
cdr3_length: 13
clone_size: .
cdr3_aa: ASSEAGRNGGEQY

v_call: TRBV5-1
cdr3_length: 11
clone_size: .
cdr3_aa: ASSFGGEGELF

v_call: TRBV5-5
cdr3_length: 12
clone_size: .
cdr3_aa: ASSLEVMNTEAF

v_call: TRBV5-1
cdr3_length: 12
clone_size: .
cdr3_aa: ASSLLGGNYGYT

v_call: TRBV29-1
cdr3_length: 11
clone_size: .
cdr3_aa: SVVQGQGHEQY

v_call: TRBV29-1
cdr3_length: 13
clone_size: .
cdr3_aa: SVERGRAGKYEQY

v_call: TRBV19
cdr3_length: 13
clone_size: .
cdr3_aa: ASSWWSNSNQPQH

v_call: TRBV28
cdr3_length: 11
clone_size: .
cdr3_aa: ASSLGRNQPQH

v_call: TRBV6-5
cdr3_length: 14
clone_size: .
cdr3_aa: ASSYSNGVAGDTQY

v_call: TRBV6-1
cdr3_length: 13
clone_size: .
cdr3_aa: ASSEPGLPTYEQY

v_call: TRBV4-1
cdr3_length: 14
clone_size: .
cdr3_aa: ASSHRRDTSTDTQY

v_call: TRBV28
cdr3_length: 11
clone_size: .
cdr3_aa: ASRPSGSYEQY

v_call: TRBV29-1
cdr3_length: 13
clone_size: .
cdr3_aa: SVERRLAERNEQF

v_call: TRBV14
cdr3_length: 13
clone_size: .
cdr3_aa: ASSPIQGRGYGYT

v_call: TRBV29-1
cdr3_length: 8
clone_size: once
cdr3_aa: SSRLNEQF

v_call: TRBV5-1
cdr3_length: 10
clone_size: .
cdr3_aa: ASSLQGYEQY

v_call: TRBV19
cdr3_length: 12
clone_size: .
cdr3_aa: ASSSGGGTDTQY

v_call: TRBV9
cdr3_length: 16
clone_size: .
cdr3_aa: ASSVAGVGASGPYEQY

v_call: TRBV6-1
cdr3_length: 11
clone_size: .
cdr3_aa: ATLGQGSTEAF

v_call: TRBV2
cdr3_length: 13
clone_size: .
cdr3_aa: ASTFVNSRNQPQH

v_call: TRBV10-2
cdr3_length: 11
clone_size: .
cdr3_aa: ASSLAGLDTQY

v_call: TRBV5-6
cdr3_length: 9
clone_size: .
cdr3_aa: ASSLNYEQY

v_call: TRBV7-8
cdr3_length: 12
clone_size: .
cdr3_aa: ASSLDRWNQPQH

v_call: TRBV25-1
cdr3_length: 11
clone_size: .
cdr3_aa: ASSELDGDEAF

v_call: TRBV20-1
cdr3_length: 9
clone_size: .
cdr3_aa: SARRTYEQY

v_call: TRBV28
cdr3_length: 14
clone_size: .
cdr3_aa: ASSFGSRRGNQPQH

v_call: TRBV28
cdr3_length: 13
clone_size: .
cdr3_aa: ASSLFWAGWYEQY

v_call: TRBV30
cdr3_length: 12
clone_size: once
cdr3_aa: AWSVGRSGYEQY

v_call: TRBV2
cdr3_length: 12
clone_size: .
cdr3_aa: ASSGLETSYEQY

v_call: TRBV19
cdr3_length: 12
clone_size: .
cdr3_aa: AVSLGQNQETQY

v_call: TRBV6-5
cdr3_length: 13
clone_size: .
cdr3_aa: ASTKTAIRGYEQY

v_call: TRBV6-5
cdr3_length: 9
clone_size: .
cdr3_aa: ASSTGNTIY

v_call: TRBV18
cdr3_length: 11
clone_size: .
cdr3_aa: ASSPSKAGELF

v_call: TRBV19
cdr3_length: 12
clone_size: .
cdr3_aa: ASGLGQGEETQY

v_call: TRBV7-9
cdr3_length: 11
clone_size: once
cdr3_aa: ASSARIAYEQY

v_call: TRBV28
cdr3_length: 11
clone_size: .
cdr3_aa: ASSFGDFYGYT

v_call: TRBV28
cdr3_length: 12
clone_size: .
cdr3_aa: ASLTGGRTDTQY

v_call: TRBV28
cdr3_length: 12
clone_size: .
cdr3_aa: ASSSGANTGELF

v_call: TRBV6-5
cdr3_length: 9
clone_size: .
cdr3_aa: ASNQEGQQY

v_call: TRBV11-2
cdr3_length: 13
clone_size: .
cdr3_aa: ASSWAGTGYNEQF

v_call: TRBV15
cdr3_length: 12
clone_size: .
cdr3_aa: ATSRTLQGDKLF

v_call: TRBV7-6
cdr3_length: 9
clone_size: .
cdr3_aa: ASSLDYEQY

v_call: TRBV6-6
cdr3_length: 11
clone_size: .
cdr3_aa: AARAGGYNEQF

v_call: TRBV7-9
cdr3_length: 13
clone_size: .
cdr3_aa: ASTRSSTGDTEAF

v_call: TRBV11-2
cdr3_length: 13
clone_size: .
cdr3_aa: ASSFSVSSTDTQY

v_call: TRBV27
cdr3_length: 12
clone_size: .
cdr3_aa: ASSGTRLKETQY

v_call: TRBV5-1
cdr3_length: 13
clone_size: once
cdr3_aa: ASSLRPRGQETQY

v_call: TRBV15
cdr3_length: 14
clone_size: .
cdr3_aa: ATSRRQGARLGEQF